This T cell receptor (beta chain) is from a study of blood T cell repertoires in COVID-19. Clones were sequenced by immunoSEQ multiplex PCR, and TCRdb holds only the in-frame ones, with some missing. The sample has fewer than 350,000 clones; approximately 88% are singletons. Trimming took off 0 bases at V and 5 bases at J, with 8 bases between the two ends. CDR1 is SGHDT and CDR2 is YYEEEE in the germline V gene. The CDR3 length is 13 residues. The sequenced material came from peripheral blood. The rearrangement links TRBV5-6 to TRBJ2-5; D is ambiguous. The source is a man aged 25 to 40 with COVID-19, enrolled during active disease. The CDR3 DNA is TGTGCCAGCAGCTTGGGTCCGGTGGAGACCCAGTACTTC. Amino acids: CASSLGPVETQYF. The full variable domain, in which reference TRBV5-6 and TRBJ2-5 provide the parts outside the CDR3, is DAGVTQSPTHLIKTRGQQVTLRCSPKSGHDTVSWYQQALGQGPQFIFQYYEEEERQRGNFPDRFSGHQFPNYSSELNVNALLLGDSALYLCASSLGPVETQYFGPGTRLLVL.